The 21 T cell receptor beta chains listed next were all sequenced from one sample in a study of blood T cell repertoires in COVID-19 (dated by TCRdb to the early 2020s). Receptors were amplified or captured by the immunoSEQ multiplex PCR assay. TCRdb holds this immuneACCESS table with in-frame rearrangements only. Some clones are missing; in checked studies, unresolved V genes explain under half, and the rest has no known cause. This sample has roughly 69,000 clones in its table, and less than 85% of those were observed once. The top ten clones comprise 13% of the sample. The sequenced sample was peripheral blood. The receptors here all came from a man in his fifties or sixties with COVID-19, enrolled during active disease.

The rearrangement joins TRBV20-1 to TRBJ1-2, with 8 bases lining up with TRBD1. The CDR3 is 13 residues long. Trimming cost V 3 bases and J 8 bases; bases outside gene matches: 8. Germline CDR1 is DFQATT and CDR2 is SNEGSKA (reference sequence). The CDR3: CSASSDRGVGYTF. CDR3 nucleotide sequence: TGCAGTGCTAGTAGTGACAGGGGAGTCGGCTACACCTTC.

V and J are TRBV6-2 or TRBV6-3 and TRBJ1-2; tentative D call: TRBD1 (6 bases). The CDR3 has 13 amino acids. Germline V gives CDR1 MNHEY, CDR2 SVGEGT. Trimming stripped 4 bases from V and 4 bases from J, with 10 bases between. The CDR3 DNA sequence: TGTGCCAGCAGTTTGGGACATGTCTATGGCTACACCTTC. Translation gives CASSLGHVYGYTF.

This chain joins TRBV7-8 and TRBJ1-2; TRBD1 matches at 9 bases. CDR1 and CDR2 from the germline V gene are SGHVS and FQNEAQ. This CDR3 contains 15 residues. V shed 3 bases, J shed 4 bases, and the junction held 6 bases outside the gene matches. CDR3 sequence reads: CASSFPPGQGYGYTF. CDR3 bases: TGTGCCAGCAGCTTTCCCCCGGGACAGGGCTATGGCTACACCTTC.

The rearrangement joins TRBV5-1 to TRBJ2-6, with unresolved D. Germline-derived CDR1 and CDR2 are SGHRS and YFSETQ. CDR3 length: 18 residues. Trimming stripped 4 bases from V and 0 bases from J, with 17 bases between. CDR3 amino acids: CASSPVVKQFSGANVLTF. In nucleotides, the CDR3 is TGCGCCAGCAGCCCTGTGGTTAAACAATTCTCTGGGGCCAACGTCCTGACTTTC.

CDR3 coding DNA: TGTGCCAGCAGCCTAAGCGGGGGCGCGAGTTGGATCTACAATGAGCAGTTCTTC. Translation gives CASSLSGGASWIYNEQFF. The chain links TRBV14 to TRBJ2-1, with 8 bases matching TRBD2. The trim removed 4 bases at V and 3 bases at J, leaving 14 bases unmatched. CDR1 SGHDN and CDR2 FVKESK come from the germline V gene. The length of the CDR3 is 18 residues.

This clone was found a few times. The chain's CDR3 is CASILYNEQFF. The CDR3 DNA sequence: TGTGCCAGCATCCTCTACAATGAGCAGTTCTTC. The gene calls are TRBV28 and TRBJ2-1; D gene uncertain. Trimming removed 7 bases at V and 3 bases at J, with 4 bases between. CDR1 is MDHEN, CDR2 SYDVKM, per germline. This CDR3 has 11 amino acids.

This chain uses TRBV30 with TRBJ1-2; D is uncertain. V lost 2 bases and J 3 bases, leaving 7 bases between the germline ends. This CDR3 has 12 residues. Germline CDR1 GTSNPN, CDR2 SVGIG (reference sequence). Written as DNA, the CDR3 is TGTGCCTGGAGTCCCCTATACTATGGCTACACCTTC. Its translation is CAWSPLYYGYTF.

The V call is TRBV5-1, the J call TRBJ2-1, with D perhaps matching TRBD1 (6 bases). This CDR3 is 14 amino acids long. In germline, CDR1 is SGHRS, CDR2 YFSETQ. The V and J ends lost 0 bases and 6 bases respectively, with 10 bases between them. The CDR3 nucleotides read TGCGCCAGCAGCTTGGATTTGGGGGCCAATGAGCAGTTCTTC. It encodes CASSLDLGANEQFF.

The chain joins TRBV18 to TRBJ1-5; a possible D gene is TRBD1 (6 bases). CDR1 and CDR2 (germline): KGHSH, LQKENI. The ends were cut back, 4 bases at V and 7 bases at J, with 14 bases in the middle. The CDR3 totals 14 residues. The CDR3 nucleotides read TGTGCCAGCTCACAGACAGGTTGGGAGCAGCCCCAGCATTTT. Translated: CASSQTGWEQPQHF.

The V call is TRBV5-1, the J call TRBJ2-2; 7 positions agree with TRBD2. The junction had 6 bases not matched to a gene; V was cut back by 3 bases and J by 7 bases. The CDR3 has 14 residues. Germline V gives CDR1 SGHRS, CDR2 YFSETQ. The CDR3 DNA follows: TGCGCCAGCAGCTCTGTCGCGGGGGTCGGGGAGCTGTTTTTT. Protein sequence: CASSSVAGVGELFF.

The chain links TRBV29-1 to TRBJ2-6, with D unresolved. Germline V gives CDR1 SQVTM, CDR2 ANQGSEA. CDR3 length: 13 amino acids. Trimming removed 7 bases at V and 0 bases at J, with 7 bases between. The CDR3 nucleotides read TGCAGCGCAGCGAACTCTGGGGCCAACGTCCTGACTTTC. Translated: CSAANSGANVLTF.

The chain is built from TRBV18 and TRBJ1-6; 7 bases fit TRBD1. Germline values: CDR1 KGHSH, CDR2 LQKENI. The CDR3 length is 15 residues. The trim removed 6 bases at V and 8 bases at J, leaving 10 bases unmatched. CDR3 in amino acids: CASSSREGGDSPLHF. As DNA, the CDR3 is TGTGCCAGCTCTAGTCGTGAAGGGGGCGATTCACCCCTCCACTTT.

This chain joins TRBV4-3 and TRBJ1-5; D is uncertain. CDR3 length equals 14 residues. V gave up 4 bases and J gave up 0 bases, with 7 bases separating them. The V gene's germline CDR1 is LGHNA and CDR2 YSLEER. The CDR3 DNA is TGCGCCAGCAGCCTTACAGTTAGCAATCAGCCCCAGCATTTT. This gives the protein CASSLTVSNQPQHF.

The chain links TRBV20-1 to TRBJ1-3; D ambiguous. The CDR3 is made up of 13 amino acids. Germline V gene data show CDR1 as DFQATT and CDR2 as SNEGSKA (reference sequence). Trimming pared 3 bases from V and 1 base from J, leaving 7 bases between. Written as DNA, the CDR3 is TGCAGTGCTAGTCTGGAGTCTGGAAACACCATATATTTT. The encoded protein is CSASLESGNTIYF.

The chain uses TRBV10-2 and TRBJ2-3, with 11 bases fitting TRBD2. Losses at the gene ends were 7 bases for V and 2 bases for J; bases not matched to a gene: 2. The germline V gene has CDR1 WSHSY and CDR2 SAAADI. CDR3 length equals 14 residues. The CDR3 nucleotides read TGCGCCAGCACTAGCGGGGGGTACACAGATACGCAGTATTTT. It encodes CASTSGGYTDTQYF.

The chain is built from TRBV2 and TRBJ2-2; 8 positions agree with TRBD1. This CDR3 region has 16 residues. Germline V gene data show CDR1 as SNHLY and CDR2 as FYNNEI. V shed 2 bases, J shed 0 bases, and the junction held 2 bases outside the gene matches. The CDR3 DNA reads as TGTGCCAGCAGTGAAACGGGACAGGCGAACACCGGGGAGCTGTTTTTT. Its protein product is CASSETGQANTGELFF.

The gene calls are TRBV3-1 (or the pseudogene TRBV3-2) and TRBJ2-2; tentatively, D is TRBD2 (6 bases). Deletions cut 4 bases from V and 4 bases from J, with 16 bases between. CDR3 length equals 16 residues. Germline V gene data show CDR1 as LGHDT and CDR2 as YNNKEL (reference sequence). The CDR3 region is CASSPAGGTSTGELFF. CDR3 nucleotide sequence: TGTGCCAGCAGCCCAGCCGGGGGTACCAGCACCGGGGAGCTGTTTTTT.

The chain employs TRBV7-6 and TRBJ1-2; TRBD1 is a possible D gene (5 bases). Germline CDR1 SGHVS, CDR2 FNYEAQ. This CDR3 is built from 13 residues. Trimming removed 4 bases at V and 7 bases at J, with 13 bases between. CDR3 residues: CASSYQGLGGYTF. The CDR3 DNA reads TGTGCCAGCAGCTATCAGGGATTGGGTGGCTACACCTTC.

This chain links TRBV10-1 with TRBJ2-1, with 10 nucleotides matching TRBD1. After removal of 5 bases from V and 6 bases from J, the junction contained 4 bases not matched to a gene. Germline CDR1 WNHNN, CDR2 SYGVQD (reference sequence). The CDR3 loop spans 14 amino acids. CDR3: CASSRDRGFNEQFF. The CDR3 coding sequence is TGCGCCAGCAGTCGGGACAGGGGATTCAATGAGCAGTTCTTC.

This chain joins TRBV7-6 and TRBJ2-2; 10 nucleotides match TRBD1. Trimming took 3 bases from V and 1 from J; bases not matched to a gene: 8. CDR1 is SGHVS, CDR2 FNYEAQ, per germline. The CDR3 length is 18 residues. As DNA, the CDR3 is TGTGCCAGCAGCTTGGGACAGGGGCCTCCCTTGAACACCGGGGAGCTGTTTTTT. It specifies CASSLGQGPPLNTGELFF.

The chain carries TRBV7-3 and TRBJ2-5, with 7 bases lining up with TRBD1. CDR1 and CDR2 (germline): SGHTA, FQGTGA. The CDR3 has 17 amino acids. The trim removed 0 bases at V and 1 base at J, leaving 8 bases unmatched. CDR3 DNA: TGTGCCAGCAGCTTAACCCCCAGGACAGGTCCCCAAGAGACCCAGTACTTC. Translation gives CASSLTPRTGPQETQYF.